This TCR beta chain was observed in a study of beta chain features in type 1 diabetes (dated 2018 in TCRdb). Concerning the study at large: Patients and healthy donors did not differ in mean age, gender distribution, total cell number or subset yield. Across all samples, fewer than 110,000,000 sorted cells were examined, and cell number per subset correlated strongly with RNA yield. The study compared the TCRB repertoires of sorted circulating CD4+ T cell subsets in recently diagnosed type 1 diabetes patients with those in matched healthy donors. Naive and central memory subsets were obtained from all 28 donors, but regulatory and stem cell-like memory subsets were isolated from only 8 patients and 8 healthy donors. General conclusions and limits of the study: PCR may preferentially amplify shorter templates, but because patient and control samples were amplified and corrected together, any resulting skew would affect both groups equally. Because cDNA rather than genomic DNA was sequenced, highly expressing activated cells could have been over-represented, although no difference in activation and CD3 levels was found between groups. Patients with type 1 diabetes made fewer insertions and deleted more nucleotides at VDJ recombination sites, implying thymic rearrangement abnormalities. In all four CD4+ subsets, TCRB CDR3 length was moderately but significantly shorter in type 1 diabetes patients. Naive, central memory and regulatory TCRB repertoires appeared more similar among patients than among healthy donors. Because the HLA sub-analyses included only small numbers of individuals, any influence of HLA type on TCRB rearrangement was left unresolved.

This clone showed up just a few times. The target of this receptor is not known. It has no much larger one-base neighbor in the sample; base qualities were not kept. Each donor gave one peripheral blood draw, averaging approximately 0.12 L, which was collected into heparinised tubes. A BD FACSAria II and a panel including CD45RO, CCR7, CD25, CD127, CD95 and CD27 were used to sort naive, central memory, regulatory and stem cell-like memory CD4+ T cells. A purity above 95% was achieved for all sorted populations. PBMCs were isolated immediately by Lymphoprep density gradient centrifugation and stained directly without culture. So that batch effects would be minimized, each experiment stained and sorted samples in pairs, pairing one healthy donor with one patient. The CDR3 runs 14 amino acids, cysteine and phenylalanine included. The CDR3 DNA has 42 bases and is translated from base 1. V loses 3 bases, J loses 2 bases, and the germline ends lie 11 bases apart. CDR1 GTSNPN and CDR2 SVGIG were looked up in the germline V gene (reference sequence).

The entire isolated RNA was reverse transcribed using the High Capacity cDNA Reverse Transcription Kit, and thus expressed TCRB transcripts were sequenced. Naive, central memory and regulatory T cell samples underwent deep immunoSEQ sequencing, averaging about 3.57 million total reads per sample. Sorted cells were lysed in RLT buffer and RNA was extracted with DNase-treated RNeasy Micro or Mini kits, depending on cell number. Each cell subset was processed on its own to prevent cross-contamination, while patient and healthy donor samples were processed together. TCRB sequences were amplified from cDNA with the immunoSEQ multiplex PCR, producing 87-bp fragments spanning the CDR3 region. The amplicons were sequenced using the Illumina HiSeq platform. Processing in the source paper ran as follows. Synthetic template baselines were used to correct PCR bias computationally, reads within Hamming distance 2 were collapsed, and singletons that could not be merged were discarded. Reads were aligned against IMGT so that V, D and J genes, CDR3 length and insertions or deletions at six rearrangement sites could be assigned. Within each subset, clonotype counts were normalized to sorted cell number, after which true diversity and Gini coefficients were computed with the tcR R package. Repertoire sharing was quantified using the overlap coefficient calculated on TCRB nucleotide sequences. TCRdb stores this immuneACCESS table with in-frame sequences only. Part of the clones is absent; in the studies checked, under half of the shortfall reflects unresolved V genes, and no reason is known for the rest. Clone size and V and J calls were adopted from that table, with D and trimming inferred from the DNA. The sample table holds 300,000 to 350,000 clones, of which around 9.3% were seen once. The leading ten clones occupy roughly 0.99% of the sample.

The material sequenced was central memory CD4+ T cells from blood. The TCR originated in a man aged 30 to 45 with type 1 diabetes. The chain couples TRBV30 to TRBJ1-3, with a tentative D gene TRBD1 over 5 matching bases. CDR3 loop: CAWSRDSPGNTIYF. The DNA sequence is TGTGCCTGGAGCAGGGATTCGCCTGGAAACACCATATATTTT.